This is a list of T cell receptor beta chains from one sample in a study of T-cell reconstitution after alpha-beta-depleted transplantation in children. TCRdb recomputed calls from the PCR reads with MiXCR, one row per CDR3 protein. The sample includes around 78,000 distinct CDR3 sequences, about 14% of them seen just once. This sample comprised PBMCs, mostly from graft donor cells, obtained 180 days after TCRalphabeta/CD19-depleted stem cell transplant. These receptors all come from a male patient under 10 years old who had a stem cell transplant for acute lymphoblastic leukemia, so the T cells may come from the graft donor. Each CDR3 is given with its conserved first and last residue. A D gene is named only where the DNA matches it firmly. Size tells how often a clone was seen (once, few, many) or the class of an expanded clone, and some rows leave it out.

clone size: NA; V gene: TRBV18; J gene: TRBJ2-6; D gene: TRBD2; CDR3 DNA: TGTGCCAGCTCAGGGGTGCGGATAGCGGGATTTAGGGCCAACGTCCTGACTTTC; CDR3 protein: CASSGVRIAGFRANVLTF
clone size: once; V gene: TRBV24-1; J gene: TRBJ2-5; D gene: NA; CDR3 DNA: TGTGCCATAAACTCGGGGGGCGGAAAGACCCAGTACTTC; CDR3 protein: CAINSGGGKTQYF
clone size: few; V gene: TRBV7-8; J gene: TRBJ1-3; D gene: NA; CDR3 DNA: TGTGCCAGCAGCCCTGGAAGGGGAAACACCATATATTTT; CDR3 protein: CASSPGRGNTIYF
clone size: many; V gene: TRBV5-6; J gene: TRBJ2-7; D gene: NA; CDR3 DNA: TGTGCCAGCAGCTTGGTGACAAGGAGCTCCTACGAGCAGTACTTC; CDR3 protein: CASSLVTRSSYEQYF
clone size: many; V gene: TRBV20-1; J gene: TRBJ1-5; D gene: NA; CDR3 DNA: TGCAGTGCTAGAACCAGGGGCTCCCTGGGCAATCAGCCCCAGCATTTT; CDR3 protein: CSARTRGSLGNQPQHF
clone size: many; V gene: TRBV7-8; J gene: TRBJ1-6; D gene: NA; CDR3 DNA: TGTGCCAGCAGCCAGGGACGTAGGACTTCACCCCTCCACTTT; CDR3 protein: CASSQGRRTSPLHF
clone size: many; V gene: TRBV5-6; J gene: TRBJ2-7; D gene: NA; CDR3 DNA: TGTGCCAGCAGCTCGTACGAGCAGTACTTC; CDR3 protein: CASSSYEQYF
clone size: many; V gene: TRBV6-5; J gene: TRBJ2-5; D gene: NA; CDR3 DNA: TGTGCCAGCAGTTACTCCCCGGGACAAGAGACCCAGTACTTC; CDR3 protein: CASSYSPGQETQYF
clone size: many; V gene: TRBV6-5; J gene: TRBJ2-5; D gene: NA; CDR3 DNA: TGTGCCAGCAGTCCCCGGAGGCTCCAAGAGACCCAGTACTTC; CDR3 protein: CASSPRRLQETQYF
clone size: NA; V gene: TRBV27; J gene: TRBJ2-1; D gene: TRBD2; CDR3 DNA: TGTGCCAGCAGTCTGACCCTTGGACTAGCTGCCTACAATGAGCAGTTCTTC; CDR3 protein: CASSLTLGLAAYNEQFF
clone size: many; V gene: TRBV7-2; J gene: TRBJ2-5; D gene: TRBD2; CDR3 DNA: TGTGCCAGCAGCAACCGGGAGGGTGTTCAAGAGACCCAGTACTTC; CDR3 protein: CASSNREGVQETQYF
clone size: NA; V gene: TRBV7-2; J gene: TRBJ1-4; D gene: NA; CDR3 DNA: TGTGCCAGCAGCTGGGGGGGTGTAGATAATGAAAAACTGTTTTTT; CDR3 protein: CASSWGGVDNEKLFF
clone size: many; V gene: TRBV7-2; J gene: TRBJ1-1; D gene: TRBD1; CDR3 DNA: TGTGCCAGCAGCCCCCAGGGGGCCTTTGAAGCTTTCTTT; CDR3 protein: CASSPQGAFEAFF
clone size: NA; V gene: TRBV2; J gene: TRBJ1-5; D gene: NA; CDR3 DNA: TGTGCCAGCGGGGGTAGGATAAGACGGAATCAGCCCCAGCATTTT; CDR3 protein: CASGGRIRRNQPQHF
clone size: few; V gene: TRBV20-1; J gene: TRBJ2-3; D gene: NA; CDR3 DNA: TGCAGGGGGGCCCAGGGAGGGACAGATACGCAGTATTTT; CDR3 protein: CRGAQGGTDTQYF
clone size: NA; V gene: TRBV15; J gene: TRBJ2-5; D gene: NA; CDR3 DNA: TGTGCCACCAGCAGAGAGTCACTAGTAAAAGAGACCCAGTACTTC; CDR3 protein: CATSRESLVKETQYF
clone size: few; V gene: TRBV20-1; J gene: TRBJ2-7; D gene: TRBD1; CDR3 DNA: TGCAGTGCTAGAGGTTGGGACAGCCACTACGAGCAGTACTTC; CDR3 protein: CSARGWDSHYEQYF
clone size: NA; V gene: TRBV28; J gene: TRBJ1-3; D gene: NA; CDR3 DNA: TGTGCCAGCAGTTTACCGGGGAGAAACACCATATATTTT; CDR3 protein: CASSLPGRNTIYF
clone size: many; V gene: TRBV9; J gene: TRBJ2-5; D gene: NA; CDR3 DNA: TGTGCCAGCAGCGTAGGGCCTCTGACAGGAAGCCGAGAGACCCAGTACTTC; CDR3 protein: CASSVGPLTGSRETQYF
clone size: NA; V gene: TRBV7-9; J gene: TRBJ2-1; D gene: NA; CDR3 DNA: TGTGCCAGCAGCCTCGGGACGCCCTCTGATGAGCAGTCCTTC; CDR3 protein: CASSLGTPSDEQSF
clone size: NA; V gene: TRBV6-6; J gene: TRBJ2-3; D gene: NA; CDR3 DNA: TGTGCCAGCAGTTACTCTAGCACAGATACGCAGTATTTT; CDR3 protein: CASSYSSTDTQYF
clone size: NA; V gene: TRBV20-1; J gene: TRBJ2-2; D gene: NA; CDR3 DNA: TGCAGTGCACTGGCGCTTCTGAACACCGGGGAGCTGTTTTTT; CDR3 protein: CSALALLNTGELFF
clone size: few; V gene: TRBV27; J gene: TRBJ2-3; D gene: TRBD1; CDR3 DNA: TGTGCCAGCAGTCGGTGGGGACCCGGGACAGGGGCGAGTGGCACAGATACGCAGTATTTT; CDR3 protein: CASSRWGPGTGASGTDTQYF
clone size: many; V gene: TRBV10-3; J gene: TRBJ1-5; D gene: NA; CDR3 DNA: TGTGCCATCAGTGAGTCGCGAGGGGTTCAGCCCCAGCATTTT; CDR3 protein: CAISESRGVQPQHF
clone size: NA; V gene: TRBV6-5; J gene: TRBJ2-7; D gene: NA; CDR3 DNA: TGTGCCAGCAGTTACGGGGCGGGCACCTACGAGCAGTACTTC; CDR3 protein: CASSYGAGTYEQYF
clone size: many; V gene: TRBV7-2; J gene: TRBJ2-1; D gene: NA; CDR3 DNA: TGTGCCAGCAGCTTAGCGGGGGGCCACGATGAGCAGTTCTTC; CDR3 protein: CASSLAGGHDEQFF
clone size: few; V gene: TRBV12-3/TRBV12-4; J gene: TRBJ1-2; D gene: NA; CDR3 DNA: TGTGCCAGCAGTTCCAGGGTTAAGAGCTATGGCTACACCTTC; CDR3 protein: CASSSRVKSYGYTF
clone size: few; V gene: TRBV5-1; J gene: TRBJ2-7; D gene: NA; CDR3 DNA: TGCGCCAGCAGCTTGTTGGGCAGCTACTACGAGCAGTACTTC; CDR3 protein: CASSLLGSYYEQYF
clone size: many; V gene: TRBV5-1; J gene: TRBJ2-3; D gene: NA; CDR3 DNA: TGCGCCAGCATGGTACCGGGGATCAATGCAGATACGCAGTATTTT; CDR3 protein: CASMVPGINADTQYF
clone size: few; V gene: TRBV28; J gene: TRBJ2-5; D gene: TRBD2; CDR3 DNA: TGTGCCAGCAGTTCGACTAGCGGGAAAGAGACCCAGTACTTC; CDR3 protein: CASSSTSGKETQYF
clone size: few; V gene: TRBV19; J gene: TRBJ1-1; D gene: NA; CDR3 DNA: TGTGCCAGTAGAGGGTCGGGGTGGCTCACTGAAGCTTTCTTT; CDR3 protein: CASRGSGWLTEAFF
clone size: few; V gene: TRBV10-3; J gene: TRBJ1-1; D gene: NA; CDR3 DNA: TGTGCCATCAGTGAGGTCAGGGTCATGAACACTGAAGCTTTCTTT; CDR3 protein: CAISEVRVMNTEAFF
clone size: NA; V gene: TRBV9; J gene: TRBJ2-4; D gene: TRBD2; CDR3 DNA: TGTGCCAGCAGCGTAGCTCCTCTCGGGGGGGACATTCAGTACTTC; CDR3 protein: CASSVAPLGGDIQYF
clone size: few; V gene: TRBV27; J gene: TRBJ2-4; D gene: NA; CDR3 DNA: TGTGCCAGCAGTTTATTAGGGAAGGACCCCAAAAACATTCAGTACTTC; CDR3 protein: CASSLLGKDPKNIQYF
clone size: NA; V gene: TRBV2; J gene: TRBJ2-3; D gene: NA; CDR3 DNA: TGTGCCAGCAGGAGGGCCCTCACAGATACGCAGTATTTT; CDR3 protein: CASRRALTDTQYF
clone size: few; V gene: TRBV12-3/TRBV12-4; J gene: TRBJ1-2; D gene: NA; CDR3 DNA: TGTGCCAGCAGTGGACTGGATTATGGCTACACCTTC; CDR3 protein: CASSGLDYGYTF
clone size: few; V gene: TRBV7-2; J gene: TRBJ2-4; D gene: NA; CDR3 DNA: TGTGCCAGCAGACGGGACCCGGGCCCTCAAAACATTCAGTACTTC; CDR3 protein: CASRRDPGPQNIQYF
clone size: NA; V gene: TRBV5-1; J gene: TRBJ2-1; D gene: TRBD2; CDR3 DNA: TGCGCCAGCAGCTTGGCCGGCGGGAGGGCCGACAATGAGCAGTTCTTC; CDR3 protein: CASSLAGGRADNEQFF
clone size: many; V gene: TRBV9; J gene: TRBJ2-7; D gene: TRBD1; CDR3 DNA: TGTGCCAGCAGCCTAGGGACAGGGGGGGCCTACGAGCAGTACTTC; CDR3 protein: CASSLGTGGAYEQYF
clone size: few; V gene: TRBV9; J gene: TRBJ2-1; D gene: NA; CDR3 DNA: TGTGCCAGCAGCGTAGAGAGAGGGAACGACGCATCCCGCTCCTACAATGAGCAGTTCTTC; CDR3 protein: CASSVERGNDASRSYNEQFF
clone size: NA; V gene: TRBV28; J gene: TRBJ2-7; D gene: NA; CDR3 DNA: TGTGCCAGCAGTTCCAGGGTCCCCTACGAGCAGTACTTC; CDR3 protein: CASSSRVPYEQYF
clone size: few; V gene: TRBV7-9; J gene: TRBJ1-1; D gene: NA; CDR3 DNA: TGTGCCAGCAGCTCGGAGCGGGGGCGGGCTGAAGCTTTCTTT; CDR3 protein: CASSSERGRAEAFF
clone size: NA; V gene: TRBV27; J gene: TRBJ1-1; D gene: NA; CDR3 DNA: TGTGCCAGCAGTATTATCAGGGGTACTGAAGCTTTCTTT; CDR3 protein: CASSIIRGTEAFF
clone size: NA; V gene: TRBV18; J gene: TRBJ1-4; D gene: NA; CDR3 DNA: TGTGCCAGCTCACTCGACTTAAGGGATGAAAAACTGTTTTTT; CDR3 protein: CASSLDLRDEKLFF
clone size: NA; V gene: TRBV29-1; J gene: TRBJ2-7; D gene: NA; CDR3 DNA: TGCAGCGTTGAAGTGGGGTGGGACAAGAAGCACGAGCAGTACTTC; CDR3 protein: CSVEVGWDKKHEQYF
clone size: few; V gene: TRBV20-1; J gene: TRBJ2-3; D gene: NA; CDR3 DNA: TGCAGTGCTACCGGGGCGTCCGATACGCAGTATTTT; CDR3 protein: CSATGASDTQYF
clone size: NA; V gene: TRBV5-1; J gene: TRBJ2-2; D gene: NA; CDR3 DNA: TGCGCCAGCAGCTTGATGACAGAAGCCGGGGAGCTGTTTTTT; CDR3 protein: CASSLMTEAGELFF
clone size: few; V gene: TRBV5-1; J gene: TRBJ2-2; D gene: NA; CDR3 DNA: TGCGCCAGCAGCTTGGCCTCCACCGGGGAGCTGTTTTTT; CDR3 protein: CASSLASTGELFF
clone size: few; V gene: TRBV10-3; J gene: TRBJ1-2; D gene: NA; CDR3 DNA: TGTGCCATCAGTGATTGGGGTTATGGCTACACCTTC; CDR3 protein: CAISDWGYGYTF
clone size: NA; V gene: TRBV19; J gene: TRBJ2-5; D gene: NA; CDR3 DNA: TGTGCCAGTAGTTACTCAGGGCGAGAGACCCAGTACTTC; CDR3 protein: CASSYSGRETQYF
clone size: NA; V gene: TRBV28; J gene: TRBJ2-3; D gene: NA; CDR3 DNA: TGTGCCAGCCGGACCGATAGCACAGATACGCAGTATTTT; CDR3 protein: CASRTDSTDTQYF
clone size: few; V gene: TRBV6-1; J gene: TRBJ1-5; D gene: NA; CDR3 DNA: TGTGCCAGCAGTGCCTCCACAGGGTTCGGCAATCAGCCCCAGCATTTT; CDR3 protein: CASSASTGFGNQPQHF
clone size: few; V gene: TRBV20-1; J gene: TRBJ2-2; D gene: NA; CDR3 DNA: TGCAGTGCTAGAGGCCTCACCGGGGAGCTGTTTTTT; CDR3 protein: CSARGLTGELFF
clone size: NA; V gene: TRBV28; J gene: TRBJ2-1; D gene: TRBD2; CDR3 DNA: TGTGCCAGCAGTTTTAGGGCCCCGGGGGGACTAGCGGTTTCGAGCTCCTACAATGAGCAGTTCTTC; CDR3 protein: CASSFRAPGGLAVSSSYNEQFF
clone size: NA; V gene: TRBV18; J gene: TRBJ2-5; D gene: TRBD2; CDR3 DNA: TGTGCCAGCTCACCAGGGACTAGCGGGGTCGAGACCCAGTACTTC; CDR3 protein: CASSPGTSGVETQYF